A single sample is the source of the 19 T cell receptor beta chains below, sequenced in a study of PD-1 blockade in mismatch repair-deficient tumors. Generated by immunoSEQ multiplex PCR, the TCRdb table keeps only in-frame clones and is missing some. In the table there are 75,000 to 85,000 clones, around 85% of which are singletons. The sequencing used peripheral blood, collected 12 weeks after starting pembrolizumab. Receptor source: an adult with mismatch repair-deficient cancer.

The genes are TRBV30 and TRBJ1-1, with D perhaps matching TRBD1 (5 bases). Trimming took 6 bases from V and 1 from J, leaving 27 bases between them. Germline V gene lookup returns CDR1 GTSNPN and CDR2 SVGIG (reference sequence). The CDR3 spans 18 residues. CDR3 DNA: TGTGCCTGCACCGGGACTTCTTTCTGGGGGGAGGAGAACACTGAAGCTTTCTTT. This sequence encodes CACTGTSFWGEENTEAFF.

The rearrangement joins TRBV27 to TRBJ2-6, with 7 bases aligning to TRBD1. Germline loops: CDR1 MNHEY, CDR2 SMNVEV (reference sequence). J gave up 2 bases and V 5 bases, and 3 bases lay outside the gene matches. The CDR3 covers 15 residues. CDR3: CASSPGTAGANVLTF. The DNA for the CDR3 is TGTGCCAGCAGTCCCGGGACAGCTGGGGCCAACGTCCTGACTTTC.

A single count supports this clone. V and J are TRBV25-1 and TRBJ2-1, with 9 nucleotides matching TRBD2. Germline V gene lookup returns CDR1 MGHDK and CDR2 SYGVNS. The CDR3 covers 16 residues. V trimming: 1 base; J trimming: 2 bases; junction bases outside the gene matches: 3. The CDR3 spells CASSESLAGAYNEQFF. CDR3 DNA: TGTGCCAGCAGTGAATCCTTAGCGGGAGCCTACAATGAGCAGTTCTTC. The full variable domain, rest sourced from reference TRBV25-1 and TRBJ2-1, is EADIYQTPRYLVIGTGKKITLECSQTMGHDKMYWYQQDPGMELHLIHYSYGVNSTEKGDLSSESTVSRIRTEHFPLTLESARPSHTSQYLCASSESLAGAYNEQFFGPGTRLTVL.

The DNA of the CDR3 is TGTGCCAGCAGCCAATTGGGGACCAACACTGAAGCTTTCTTT. Translation: CASSQLGTNTEAFF. V is TRBV16 and J is TRBJ1-1, with TRBD1 as a possible D gene (5 bases). Trimming removed 1 base from V and 2 bases from J, with 8 bases in between. Looked up from germline, CDR1 is KGHSY and CDR2 is FQNENV. This CDR3 is built from 14 residues.

The chain's CDR3 is CASSYSSFYEQYF. DNA of the CDR3: TGTGCCAGCAGTTACAGTTCCTTCTACGAGCAGTACTTC. This chain joins TRBV6-6 and TRBJ2-7, with D unclear. The germline gives CDR1 MNHNY, CDR2 SVGAGI (reference sequence). The CDR3 totals 13 residues. Trimming shortened V by 2 bases and J by 3 bases, and 8 bases separated the two germline ends.

The V gene is TRBV5-1, the J gene TRBJ2-7; D tentatively reads TRBD1 or TRBD2 (5 bases each). This CDR3 is built from 15 residues. Trimming cost V 2 bases and J 0 bases, with 12 bases left between them. The germline V gene encodes CDR1 SGHRS and CDR2 YFSETQ. CDR3 in amino acids: CASSLPGTVSYEQYF. The DNA for the CDR3 is TGCGCCAGCAGCTTACCTGGGACGGTCTCCTACGAGCAGTACTTC. The variable domain in full, with the rest retrieved from reference TRBV5-1 and TRBJ2-7, is KAGVTQTPRYLIKTRGQQVTLSCSPISGHRSVSWYQQTPGQGLQFLFEYFSETQRNKGNFPGRFSGRQFSNSRSEMNVSTLELGDSALYLCASSLPGTVSYEQYFGPGTRLTVT.

The V call is TRBV5-6, the J call TRBJ2-5; D is perhaps TRBD1 (5 bases). Looked up from germline, CDR1 is SGHDT and CDR2 is YYEEEE. The CDR3 sequence is 15 residues long. V lost 2 bases and J lost 1, with 12 bases in between. The CDR3 region has the DNA TGTGCCAGCAGCTTCTATAAGGGGATCCAAGAGACCCAGTACTTC. Protein sequence: CASSFYKGIQETQYF.

The genes are TRBV19 and TRBJ1-2; possibly TRBD1 for D (6 bases). The CDR3 has 13 residues. From germline, CDR1 is LNHDA and CDR2 SQIVND (reference sequence). Between the trimmed V and J ends, which lost 4 bases and 7 bases, there was a span of 13 bases. DNA for the CDR3: TGTGCCAGTAGTAAACAGGGTTCGGGTGGCTACACCTTC. This translates into CASSKQGSGGYTF. Together with reference TRBV19 and TRBJ1-2, the CDR3 gives the full variable domain: DGGITQSPKYLFRKEGQNVTLSCEQNLNHDAMYWYRQDPGQGLRLIYYSQIVNDFQKGDIAEGYSVSREKKESFPLTVTSAQKNPTAFYLCASSKQGSGGYTFGSGTRLTVV.

This CDR3 reads CASSGTSFNEQFF. CDR3 bases: TGTGCCAGCAGCGGGACTAGCTTCAATGAGCAGTTCTTC. The chain uses TRBV7-6 and TRBJ2-1; 9 bases map to TRBD2. Unmatched junction bases numbered 2, after V lost 5 bases and J lost 6 bases. Germline assignment: CDR1 SGHVS and CDR2 FNYEAQ. The CDR3 has 13 residues.

The chain couples TRBV5-1 to TRBJ2-2; TRBD1 matches at 10 bases. Germline CDR1 is SGHRS and CDR2 is YFSETQ. This CDR3 has 21 amino acids. V was clipped by 5 bases and J by 5 bases; unmatched bases: 24. The DNA for the CDR3 is TGCGCCAGCAGTTCTTTAGACCGGGACAGGGGTACCTTTGTCGGAACCGGGGAGCTGTTTTTT. Encoded protein: CASSSLDRDRGTFVGTGELFF.

The V gene is TRBV19, the J gene TRBJ2-3, with 7 bases fitting TRBD2. Germline V gene data show CDR1 as LNHDA and CDR2 as SQIVND (reference sequence). Trimming at V came to 5 bases and at J to 0 bases, leaving 5 bases not matched to a gene. The CDR3 has 15 residues. The CDR3 DNA follows: TGTGCCAGTAGTCCTCGGGACTACAGCACAGATACGCAGTATTTT. Its protein product is CASSPRDYSTDTQYF.

V usage is TRBV30 and J usage is TRBJ2-1, with TRBD2 matching 9 bases. CDR1 and CDR2 from the germline V gene are GTSNPN and SVGIG (reference sequence). V lost 5 bases and J lost 5; bases outside the gene matches: 7. This CDR3 region has 14 residues. The CDR3 loop reads CAWAGLAGHNEQFF. The CDR3 DNA follows: TGTGCCTGGGCTGGGCTAGCGGGACACAATGAGCAGTTCTTC.

This chain uses TRBV5-6 with TRBJ2-7; weak D call: TRBD2 (5 bases). Germline V gene data show CDR1 as SGHDT and CDR2 as YYEEEE. The CDR3 is made up of 15 amino acids. V was trimmed by 5 bases and J by 2 bases, leaving 17 bases between them. The CDR3: CASRGGLEGTYEQYF. The CDR3 region has the DNA TGTGCCAGCAGAGGTGGCCTAGAGGGCACCTACGAGCAGTACTTC.

This chain uses TRBV11-3 with TRBJ1-1, with 7 bases matching TRBD1. In germline, CDR1 is SGHNT, CDR2 YENEEA. V was pared by 1 base and J by 1 base, with 9 bases of the junction left unmatched. This CDR3 is built from 17 residues. This CDR3 is CASSLGEPGQKNTEAFF. DNA for the CDR3: TGTGCCAGCAGCTTAGGGGAACCGGGACAGAAGAACACTGAAGCTTTCTTT. Supplemented by reference TRBV11-3 and TRBJ1-1, the full variable domain reads EAGVVQSPRYKIIEKKQPVAFWCNPISGHNTLYWYLQNLGQGPELLIRYENEEAVDDSQLPKDRFSAERLKGVDSTLKIQPAELGDSAVYLCASSLGEPGQKNTEAFFGQGTRLTVV.

This chain links TRBV10-3 with TRBJ2-2, with 9 positions matching TRBD2. CDR1 is ENHRY and CDR2 is SYGVKD in the germline V gene. V lost 0 bases, J lost 3 bases, and 5 bases stayed unmatched. The CDR3 spans 17 residues. As DNA, the CDR3 is TGTGCCATCAGTGAGTCGCCCCTAGCGGGACACACCGGGGAGCTGTTTTTT. The encoded protein is CAISESPLAGHTGELFF.

This clone is classed as medium-sized (0.01 to 0.1%). The chain recombines TRBV4-1 with TRBJ1-1; maybe TRBD1 (5 bases). The CDR3 is 15 amino acids. Trimming stripped 5 bases from V and 4 bases from J, with 17 bases between. In germline, CDR1 is MGHRA, CDR2 YSYEKL. CDR3 sequence (DNA): TGCGCCAGCAGCTTCTCCGGGGCTGGGGGCACTGAAGCTTTCTTT. As protein: CASSFSGAGGTEAFF.

V and J are TRBV5-6 and TRBJ2-7; 7 nucleotides line up with TRBD1. Germline values: CDR1 SGHDT, CDR2 YYEEEE. J gave up 5 bases and V 4 bases, and 6 bases lay outside the gene matches. This CDR3 is 13 amino acids long. The CDR3 is CASSGWQGDEQYF. DNA for the CDR3: TGTGCCAGCAGCGGATGGCAGGGGGACGAGCAGTACTTC.

CDR3 DNA sequence: TGTGCCAGCGCCTCGGACAGCAGCTCTGGAAACACCATATATTTT. It translates to CASASDSSSGNTIYF. The genes are TRBV6-5 and TRBJ1-3, with a weak D call TRBD1 (6 bases). CDR3 length: 15 amino acids. Between the trimmed V and J ends, which lost 8 bases and 0 bases, there was a span of 14 bases. CDR1 is MNHEY, CDR2 SVGAGI, per germline.

This chain uses TRBV6-5 with TRBJ2-5; D not resolved. Germline-derived CDR1 and CDR2 are MNHEY and SVGAGI. This CDR3 spans 14 amino acids. V lost 0 bases, J lost 1 base, and 6 bases lay in between. The CDR3 here is CASSYSASQETQYF. CDR3 nucleotides: TGTGCCAGCAGTTACTCGGCCAGCCAAGAGACCCAGTACTTC.